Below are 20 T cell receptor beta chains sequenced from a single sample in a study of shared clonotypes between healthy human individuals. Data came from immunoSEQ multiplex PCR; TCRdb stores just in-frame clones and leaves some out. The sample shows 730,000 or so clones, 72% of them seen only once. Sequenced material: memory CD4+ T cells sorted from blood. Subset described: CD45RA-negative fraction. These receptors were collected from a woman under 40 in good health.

CDR3 sequence: CASSQLAGLQGSYNEQFF. The CDR3 DNA reads as TGCGCCAGCAGCCAACTAGCGGGACTACAGGGGTCCTACAATGAGCAGTTCTTC. The chain employs TRBV4-1 and TRBJ2-1, with TRBD2 matching over 9 bases. CDR1 MGHRA and CDR2 YSYEKL come from the germline V gene. The length of the CDR3 is 18 residues. V dropped 2 bases and J dropped 1; count of bases not matched to a gene: 9.

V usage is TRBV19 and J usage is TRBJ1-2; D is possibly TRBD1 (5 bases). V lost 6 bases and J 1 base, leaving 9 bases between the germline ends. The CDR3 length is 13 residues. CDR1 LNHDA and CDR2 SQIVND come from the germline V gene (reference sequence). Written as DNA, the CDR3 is TGTGCCAGTAGCGACAGATTTAACTATGGCTACACCTTC. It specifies CASSDRFNYGYTF. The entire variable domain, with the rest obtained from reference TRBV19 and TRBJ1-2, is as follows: DGGITQSPKYLFRKEGQNVTLSCEQNLNHDAMYWYRQDPGQGLRLIYYSQIVNDFQKGDIAEGYSVSREKKESFPLTVTSAQKNPTAFYLCASSDRFNYGYTFGSGTRLTVV.

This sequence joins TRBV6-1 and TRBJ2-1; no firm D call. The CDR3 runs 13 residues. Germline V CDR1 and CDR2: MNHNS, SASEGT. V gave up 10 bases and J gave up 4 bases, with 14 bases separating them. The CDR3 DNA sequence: TGTGCCACCAACCCTCGGGTTTACAATGAGCAGTTCTTC. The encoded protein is CATNPRVYNEQFF.

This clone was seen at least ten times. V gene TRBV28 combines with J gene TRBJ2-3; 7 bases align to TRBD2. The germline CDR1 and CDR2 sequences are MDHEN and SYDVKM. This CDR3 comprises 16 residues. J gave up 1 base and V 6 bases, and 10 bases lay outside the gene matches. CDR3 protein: CASRPIGEGGTDTQYF. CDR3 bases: TGTGCCAGCAGACCTATTGGGGAGGGAGGCACAGATACGCAGTATTTT.

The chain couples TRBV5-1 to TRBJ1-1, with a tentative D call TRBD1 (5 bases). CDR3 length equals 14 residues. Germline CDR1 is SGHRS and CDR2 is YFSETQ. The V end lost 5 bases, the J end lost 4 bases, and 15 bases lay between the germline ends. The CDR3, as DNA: TGCGCCAGCAGGGTCTCGGGGGGAGTCACTGAAGCTTTCTTT. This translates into CASRVSGGVTEAFF.

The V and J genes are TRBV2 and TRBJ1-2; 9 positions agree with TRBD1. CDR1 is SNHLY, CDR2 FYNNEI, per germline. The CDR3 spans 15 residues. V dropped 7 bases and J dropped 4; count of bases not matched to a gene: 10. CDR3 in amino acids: CASIKGQGDFYGYTF. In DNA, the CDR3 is TGTGCCAGCATTAAGGGACAGGGAGATTTCTATGGCTACACCTTC. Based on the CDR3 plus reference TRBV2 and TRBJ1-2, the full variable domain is EPEVTQTPSHQVTQMGQEVILRCVPISNHLYFYWYRQILGQKVEFLVSFYNNEISEKSEIFDDQFSVERPDGSNFTLKIRSTKLEDSAMYFCASIKGQGDFYGYTFGSGTRLTVV.

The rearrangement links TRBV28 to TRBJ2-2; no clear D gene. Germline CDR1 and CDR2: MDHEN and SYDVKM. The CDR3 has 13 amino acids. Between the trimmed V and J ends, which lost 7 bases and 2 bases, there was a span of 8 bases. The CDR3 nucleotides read TGTGCCAGCAAAATTCATAACACCGGGGAGCTGTTTTTT. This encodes CASKIHNTGELFF. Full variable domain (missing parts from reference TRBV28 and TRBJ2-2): DVKVTQSSRYLVKRTGEKVFLECVQDMDHENMFWYRQDPGLGLRLIYFSYDVKMKEKGDIPEGYSVSREKKERFSLILESASTNQTSMYLCASKIHNTGELFFGEGSRLTVL.

In nucleotides, the CDR3 is TGTGCCAGCGGGACGGGACTAGCGGGAGAGGGGCAGTACTTC. Translation: CASGTGLAGEGQYF. V and J are TRBV27 and TRBJ2-5; 14 bases align to TRBD2. V shed 8 bases and J 11 bases; nucleotides not matched to a gene: 10. CDR1 MNHEY and CDR2 SMNVEV come from the germline V gene (reference sequence). CDR3 length equals 14 residues.

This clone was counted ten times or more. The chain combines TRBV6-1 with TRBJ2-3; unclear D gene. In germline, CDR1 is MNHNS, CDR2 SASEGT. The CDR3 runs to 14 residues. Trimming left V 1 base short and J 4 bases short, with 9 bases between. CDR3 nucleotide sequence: TGTGCCAGCAGTGAAGAAAGCCGATCAGATACGCAGTATTTT. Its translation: CASSEESRSDTQYF.

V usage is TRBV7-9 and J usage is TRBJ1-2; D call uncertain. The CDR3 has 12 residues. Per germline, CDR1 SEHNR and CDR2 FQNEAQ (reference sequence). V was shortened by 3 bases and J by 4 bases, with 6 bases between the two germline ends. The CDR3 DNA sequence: TGTGCCAGCAGCTTTATCGGCTATGGCTACACCTTC. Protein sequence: CASSFIGYGYTF.

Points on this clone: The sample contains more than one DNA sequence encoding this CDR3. CDR3 loop: CASSLAGGPGETQYF. The DNA for the CDR3 is TGTGCCAGCAGCTTGGCCGGGGGGCCGGGGGAGACCCAGTACTTC. The rearrangement uses TRBV5-4 and TRBJ2-5; tentatively, D is TRBD2 (7 bases). The germline CDR1 and CDR2 sequences are SGHNT and YYREEE (reference sequence). This CDR3 spans 15 amino acids. Trimming stripped 0 bases from V and 5 bases from J, with 14 bases between.

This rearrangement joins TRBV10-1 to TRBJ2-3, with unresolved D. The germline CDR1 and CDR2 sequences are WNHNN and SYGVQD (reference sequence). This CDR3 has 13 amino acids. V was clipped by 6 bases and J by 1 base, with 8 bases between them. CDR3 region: CASRASGTDTQYF. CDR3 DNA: TGCGCCAGCAGGGCCAGCGGCACAGATACGCAGTATTTT.

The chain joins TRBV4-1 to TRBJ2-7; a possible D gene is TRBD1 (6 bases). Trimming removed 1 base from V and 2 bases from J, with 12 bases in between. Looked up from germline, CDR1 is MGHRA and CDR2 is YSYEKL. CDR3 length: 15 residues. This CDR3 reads CASSQALQGTYEQYF. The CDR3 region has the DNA TGCGCCAGCAGCCAAGCCCTACAGGGAACCTACGAGCAGTACTTC.

CDR3 sequence (DNA): TGTGCCACCAGCAGAGATCTCCTTCAGGGTGGGAGTTATGGCTACACCTTC. Protein product: CATSRDLLQGGSYGYTF. The chain uses TRBV15 and TRBJ1-2, with D perhaps matching TRBD1 (5 bases). Germline V gene data show CDR1 as LNHNV and CDR2 as YYDKDF (reference sequence). V dropped 0 bases and J dropped 5 bases, with 19 bases sitting between them. This CDR3 comprises 17 residues.

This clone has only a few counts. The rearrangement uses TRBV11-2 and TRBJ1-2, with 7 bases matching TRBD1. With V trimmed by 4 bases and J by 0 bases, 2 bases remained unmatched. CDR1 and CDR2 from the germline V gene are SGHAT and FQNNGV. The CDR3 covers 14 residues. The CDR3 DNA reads TGTGCCAGCAGCTCGGACAGGTCTAACTATGGCTACACCTTC. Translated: CASSSDRSNYGYTF.

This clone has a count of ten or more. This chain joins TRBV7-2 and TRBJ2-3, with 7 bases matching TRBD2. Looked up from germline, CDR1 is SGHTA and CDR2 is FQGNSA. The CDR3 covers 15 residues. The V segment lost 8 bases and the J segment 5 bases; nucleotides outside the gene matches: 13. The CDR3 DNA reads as TGTGCCAGCTCTCGCGGCGGGAGCGGCGGAGATACGCAGTATTTT. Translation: CASSRGGSGGDTQYF.

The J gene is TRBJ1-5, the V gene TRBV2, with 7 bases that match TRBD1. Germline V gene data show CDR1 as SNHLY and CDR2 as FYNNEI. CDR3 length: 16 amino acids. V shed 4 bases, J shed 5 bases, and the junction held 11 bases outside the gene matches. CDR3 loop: CASSGGGQDPYQPQHF. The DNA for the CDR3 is TGTGCCAGCAGTGGGGGTGGACAGGACCCGTATCAGCCCCAGCATTTT.

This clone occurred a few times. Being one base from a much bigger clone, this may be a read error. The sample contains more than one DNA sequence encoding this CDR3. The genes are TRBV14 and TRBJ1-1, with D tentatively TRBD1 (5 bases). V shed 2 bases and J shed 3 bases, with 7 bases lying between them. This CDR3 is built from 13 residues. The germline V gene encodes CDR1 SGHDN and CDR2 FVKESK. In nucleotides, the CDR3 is TGTGCCAGCAGCCAACAAGGGGACACTGAAGCTTTCTTT. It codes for CASSQQGDTEAFF.

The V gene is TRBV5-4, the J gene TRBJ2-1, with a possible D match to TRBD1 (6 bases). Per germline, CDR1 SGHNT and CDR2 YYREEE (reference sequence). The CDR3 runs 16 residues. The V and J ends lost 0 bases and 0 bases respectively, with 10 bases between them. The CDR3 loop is CASSLDRVDSYNEQFF. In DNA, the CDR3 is TGTGCCAGCAGCTTGGACAGGGTGGACTCCTACAATGAGCAGTTCTTC.

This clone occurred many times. CDR3 nucleotides: TGTGCCAGCAGGAGGATAGGGGCAGGTCAAGAGACCCAGTACTTC. It encodes CASRRIGAGQETQYF. The genes are TRBV28 and TRBJ2-5, with TRBD1 as a possible D gene (5 bases). The V gene lost 6 bases and the J gene lost 2 bases, with 16 bases spanning the gap. This CDR3 comprises 15 residues. CDR1 MDHEN and CDR2 SYDVKM come from the germline V gene.